This TCR beta chain was found in a study of cytomegalovirus exposure and HLA in healthy donors. Broader study findings: One variant, a missense change in DCLRE1C, was linked in a later analysis to TCR beta V- and J-gene trimming. Under in vitro conditions, a few CMV-associated chains were confirmed as specific for CMV antigens.

This CDR3 contains 13 residues. Germline values: CDR1 SGDLS, CDR2 YYNGEE. Trimming took 3 bases from V and 4 from J, leaving 10 bases between them. The primer mix had 60 Vbeta and 13 Jbeta primers. Here immunoSEQ multiplex PCR was the method, and the copy in TCRdb shows in-frame clones only, minus some. The sample has fewer than 80,000 clones, about 69% seen once. On this clone itself: What it binds is not known.

This TCR was recovered from a woman aged 25 to 45 in good health and CMV-seronegative. The sample comprised PBMCs. The V and J genes are TRBV9 and TRBJ1-1; D is uncertain. The CDR3 sequence: CASSADEGTEAFF. CDR3 DNA: TGTGCCAGCAGCGCTGACGAGGGCACTGAAGCTTTCTTT. Drawing the rest from reference TRBV9 and TRBJ1-1, the complete variable domain is DSGVTQTPKHLITATGQRVTLRCSPRSGDLSVYWYQQSLDQGLQFLIQYYNGEERAKGNILERFSAQQFPDLHSELNLSSLELGDSALYFCASSADEGTEAFFGQGTRLTVV.